The 21 T cell receptor beta chains below were found in one sample sequenced in a study of T cells in Graves' hyperthyroidism and ophthalmopathy. TCR beta CDR3 regions were amplified from RNA transcripts. TCR CDR3 regions were first amplified by RT-PCR with HTBI primers. TCRdb called the multiplex PCR reads again in MiXCR, with one record for every CDR3 protein. The sample holds nearly 600,000 distinct CDR3 sequences; approximately 14% are singletons and the top ten take roughly 5.5%. Sequencing was carried out using blood. The source is a woman aged 25 to 39 with Graves' hyperthyroidism that later progressed to Graves' ophthalmopathy.

Many counts were recorded for this clonotype. CDR3 nucleotides: TGTGCCAGCAGCTCCATCCCGGGGGGCACTGAAGCTTTCTTT. Amino acids: CASSSIPGGTEAFF. This chain links TRBV11-2 with TRBJ1-1; D may be TRBD1 (5 bases). V was shortened by 4 bases and J by 4 bases, with 13 bases between the two germline ends. The germline gives CDR1 SGHAT, CDR2 FQNNGV. The CDR3 is 14 amino acids.

This clonotype occurred a few times. The gene calls are TRBV6-1 and TRBJ1-5; TRBD1 might be the D (6 bases). The V and J ends lost 5 bases and 7 bases respectively, with 18 bases between them. Germline V gives CDR1 MNHNS, CDR2 SASEGT. This CDR3 has 15 residues. This chain's CDR3 is CASSSGRGLGQPQHF. The CDR3 DNA follows: TGTGCCAGCAGTTCCGGCAGGGGCCTTGGGCAGCCCCAGCATTTT.

This clonotype was found many times. J is TRBJ1-1 and V is TRBV20-1; weak D call: TRBD1 (5 bases). Trimming shortened V by 1 base and J by 1 base, and 16 bases separated the two germline ends. The CDR3 has 16 amino acids. CDR1 is DFQATT, CDR2 SNEGSKA, per germline (reference sequence). The CDR3 nucleotides read TGCAGTGCTAGAGGAGGCGGAGGGGTTGCGAACACTGAAGCTTTCTTT. Translated, it gives CSARGGGGVANTEAFF.

There are many counts of this clonotype. The gene calls are TRBV19 and TRBJ1-5; D not resolved. This CDR3 has 11 residues. Between the trimmed V and J ends, which lost 8 bases and 4 bases, there was a span of 6 bases. Germline V CDR1 and CDR2: LNHDA, SQIVND (reference sequence). The CDR3 nucleotides are TGTGCCAGTGGAAGGAATCAGCCCCAGCATTTT. This translates into CASGRNQPQHF.

The sample holds many counts of this clonotype. The chain combines TRBV7-2 with TRBJ1-1, with D perhaps TRBD1 (6 bases). V shed 5 bases and J shed 1 base, with 11 bases lying between them. Per the germline V gene, CDR1 is SGHTA and CDR2 is FQGNSA. The CDR3 runs 14 residues. CDR3 sequence reads: CASSAATGNTEAFF. CDR3 DNA sequence: TGTGCCAGCAGCGCCGCGACAGGGAACACTGAAGCTTTCTTT.

In this sample, this clonotype turned up many times. V usage is TRBV6-1 and J usage is TRBJ2-5; 7 bases map to TRBD1. After removal of 5 bases from V and 1 base from J, the junction contained 4 bases not matched to a gene. This CDR3 region has 14 residues. Germline CDR1 MNHNS, CDR2 SASEGT. CDR3 residues: CASSKTGSQETQYF. The CDR3 region has the DNA TGTGCCAGCAGTAAGACAGGGTCCCAAGAGACCCAGTACTTC.

This clonotype was counted only a few times. The V gene is TRBV6-1, the J gene TRBJ2-7, with D possibly being TRBD2 (6 bases). The CDR3 loop spans 13 amino acids. Germline CDR1 is MNHNS and CDR2 is SASEGT. V was trimmed by 9 bases and J by 6 bases, leaving 18 bases between them. The CDR3 loop reads CASCRDSNAEQYF. CDR3 DNA sequence: TGTGCCAGTTGCCGGGACTCTAACGCCGAGCAGTACTTC.

This clonotype was detected many times. The chain uses TRBV20-1 and TRBJ2-7, with D possibly called TRBD1 or TRBD2 (5 bases each). Germline V gene sequence: CDR1 DFQATT, CDR2 SNEGSKA (reference sequence). The CDR3 spans 16 residues. V lost 3 bases to trimming and J lost 0 bases, with 18 bases between them. The CDR3 coding sequence is TGCAGTGCTAGGGCCCCCCGAGGGGATAGCTCCTACGAGCAGTACTTC. It yields the protein CSARAPRGDSSYEQYF.

This chain uses TRBV12-3 or TRBV12-4 with TRBJ1-2; 11 positions agree with TRBD1. V lost 5 bases and J lost 8; bases outside the gene matches: 7. The CDR3 sequence is 14 residues long. This chain's CDR3 is CASSLRTGGDGYTF. The DNA for the CDR3 is TGTGCCAGCAGTCTACGGACAGGGGGCGACGGCTACACCTTC.

This clonotype was recorded at least ten times. The V call is TRBV11-2, the J call TRBJ2-7; possibly TRBD2 for D (6 bases). From germline, CDR1 is SGHAT and CDR2 FQNNGV. V was pared by 1 base and J by 3 bases, with 16 bases between. The CDR3 is 16 residues long. CDR3 in DNA: TGTGCCAGCAGCTTAGGGGGGACGGGGGTGAGCTACGAGCAGTACTTC. It translates to CASSLGGTGVSYEQYF.

This clonotype was picked up many times. The gene calls are TRBV12-3 or TRBV12-4 and TRBJ2-2; 8 nucleotides line up with TRBD1. Trimming took 2 bases from V and 7 from J; bases not matched to a gene: 6. There are 15 residues in the CDR3. CDR3 coding DNA: TGTGCCAGCAGTTTAACAGGGGGAATGGACGGGGAGCTGTTTTTT. Translation: CASSLTGGMDGELFF.

At least ten counts were recorded for this clonotype. The chain is built from TRBV2 and TRBJ2-7; D is unclear. Germline V gives CDR1 SNHLY, CDR2 FYNNEI. The CDR3 contains 11 residues. V was trimmed by 2 bases and J by 3 bases, leaving 2 bases between them. CDR3 DNA sequence: TGTGCCAGCAGTGAATACTACGAGCAGTACTTC. This codes for CASSEYYEQYF.

Of note for this clonotype: Just one base apart from a much larger clone, this may be a read error. This chain joins TRBV27 and TRBJ2-7; D unclear. Germline CDR1 reads MNHEY; CDR2 reads SMNVEV (reference sequence). The germline V and J ends were trimmed by 3 bases and 7 bases, with 13 bases remaining between them. This CDR3 has 13 amino acids. Here the CDR3 reads CASSFGRRNEQYF. In DNA, the CDR3 is TGTGCCAGCAGTTTCGGTAGACGCAATGAGCAGTACTTC.

This clonotype was seen repeatedly, ten times or more. The chain couples TRBV29-1 to TRBJ1-1; tentative D call: TRBD1 (5 bases). Germline V gene data show CDR1 as SQVTM and CDR2 as ANQGSEA. V dropped 1 base and J dropped 7 bases, with 16 bases sitting between them. The CDR3 has 14 amino acids. The DNA for the CDR3 is TGCAGCGTTGAAGTGGTGGGCAGGGCGAGTGAAGCTTTCTTT. Encoded protein: CSVEVVGRASEAFF.

The V call is TRBV7-9, the J call TRBJ2-1, with D unresolved. The V end was cut by 10 bases, the J end by 7 bases, with 17 bases between. Germline CDR1 SEHNR, CDR2 FQNEAQ (reference sequence). CDR3 length equals 13 residues. CDR3: CATPRGPLNEQFF. DNA of the CDR3: TGTGCCACCCCCCGCGGTCCTTTGAATGAGCAGTTCTTC.

Ten or more counts support this clonotype. This rearrangement joins TRBV30 to TRBJ2-5; D tentatively fits TRBD1 or TRBD2 (5 bases each). The CDR3 runs to 15 residues. The germline V and J ends were trimmed by 0 bases and 4 bases, with 15 bases remaining between them. The V gene's germline CDR1 is GTSNPN and CDR2 SVGIG (reference sequence). The CDR3: CAWSVHQGGGETQYF. In DNA form, the CDR3 reads TGTGCCTGGAGTGTACATCAGGGTGGAGGAGAGACCCAGTACTTC. The whole variable domain, remainder taken from reference TRBV30 and TRBJ2-5, is SQTIHQWPATLVQPVGSPLSLECTVEGTSNPNLYWYRQAAGRGLQLLFYSVGIGQISSEVPQNLSASRPQDRQFILSSKKLLLSDSGFYLCAWSVHQGGGETQYFGPGTRLLVL.

The CDR3 region is CSSVATNEKLFF. DNA of the CDR3: TGCAGCTCGGTTGCAACTAATGAAAAACTGTTTTTT. The chain recombines TRBV20-1 with TRBJ1-4, with no clear D. The CDR3 consists of 12 residues. CDR1 is DFQATT, CDR2 SNEGSKA, per germline (reference sequence).

The table lists this clonotype with many counts. CDR3 sequence reads: CASREGSGGPGLMNTEAFF. CDR3 DNA sequence: TGTGCCAGCAGGGAGGGTTCGGGGGGGCCGGGTCTCATGAACACTGAAGCTTTCTTT. The chain combines TRBV28 with TRBJ1-1, with a tentative D call TRBD1 (6 bases). CDR1 is MDHEN, CDR2 SYDVKM, per germline. Trimming took 6 bases from V and 0 from J, leaving 26 bases between them. The CDR3 covers 19 residues.

The table lists this clonotype with a few counts. CDR3 nucleotides: TGTGCCATCAGTGAGGGACTCGCCCGGCGGGCGAATGGCTACACCTTC. Translating gives CAISEGLARRANGYTF. This sequence joins TRBV10-3 and TRBJ1-2; D uncertain. The V end was cut by 2 bases, the J end by 6 bases, with 19 bases between. Germline CDR1 and CDR2: ENHRY and SYGVKD. The CDR3 covers 16 residues.

This clonotype was counted ten times or more. The chain employs TRBV28 and TRBJ1-1; D gene ambiguous. The CDR3 totals 12 residues. Germline V gene lookup returns CDR1 MDHEN and CDR2 SYDVKM. The ends were cut back, 2 bases at V and 7 bases at J, with 8 bases in the middle. CDR3 DNA: TGTGCCAGCAGTTTAACGCGCAGTGAAGCTTTCTTT. It yields the protein CASSLTRSEAFF. Full variable domain (remainder filled in from reference TRBV28 and TRBJ1-1): DVKVTQSSRYLVKRTGEKVFLECVQDMDHENMFWYRQDPGLGLRLIYFSYDVKMKEKGDIPEGYSVSREKKERFSLILESASTNQTSMYLCASSLTRSEAFFGQGTRLTVV.

The J gene is TRBJ2-1, the V gene TRBV4-3; D possibly corresponds to TRBD1 (5 bases). Between the trimmed V and J ends, which lost 1 base and 1 base, there was a span of 8 bases. The length of the CDR3 is 15 residues. Germline V gives CDR1 LGHNA, CDR2 YSLEER. The chain's CDR3 is CASSQGRTSYNEQFF. The CDR3 region has the DNA TGCGCCAGCAGCCAAGGAAGGACATCCTACAATGAGCAGTTCTTC.